The 30 T cell receptor beta chains presented below share a single source sample, sequenced in a study of cytomegalovirus exposure and HLA in healthy donors. PCR employed 60 Vbeta and 13 Jbeta primers. Libraries were prepared by immunoSEQ multiplex PCR; TCRdb keeps only in-frame clonotypes and omits some of them. This sample carries more than 85,000 clones, around 75% of them seen once, and the ten largest clones take 1% to 1.5%. The sample comprised PBMCs. All receptors come from a man between 35 and 55 years old in good health and CMV-seronegative.

This clone has a handful of counts. CDR3 amino acids: CASTPSGTGVNEAFF. The CDR3 DNA is TGTGCCAGCACCCCGTCTGGGACAGGGGTTAATGAAGCTTTCTTT. This chain connects TRBV13 to TRBJ1-1; TRBD1 agrees at 10 bases. CDR3 length: 15 residues. Germline V lookup: CDR1 PRHDT, CDR2 FYEKMQ (reference sequence). J was trimmed by 7 bases and V by 7 bases; bases with no gene match: 12.

The CDR3: CSVAPRTGGTGELFF. The CDR3 nucleotides read TGCAGCGTTGCCCCTAGGACAGGTGGAACCGGGGAGCTGTTTTTT. This chain joins TRBV29-1 and TRBJ2-2; TRBD1 aligns across 7 bases. The V and J ends lost 4 bases and 5 bases, in that order; junction bases with no gene match: 10. Germline lookup yields CDR1 SQVTM and CDR2 ANQGSEA. The CDR3 runs to 15 residues.

This chain connects TRBV7-2 to TRBJ1-3; D might be TRBD1 (6 bases). V dropped 0 bases and J dropped 0 bases, with 12 bases sitting between them. Germline CDR1 is SGHTA and CDR2 is FQGNSA. This CDR3 region has 17 residues. The CDR3 region is CASSLALGQISGNTIYF. Written as DNA, the CDR3 is TGTGCCAGCAGCTTAGCTCTCGGACAGATCTCTGGAAACACCATATATTTT.

The rearrangement uses TRBV29-1 and TRBJ1-1; a weak D match, TRBD1 (6 bases). V lost 0 bases, J lost 6 bases, and 11 bases lay in between. The CDR3 runs 13 residues. Germline V gene lookup returns CDR1 SQVTM and CDR2 ANQGSEA. CDR3 nucleotide sequence: TGCAGCGTTGAAGATGAATGGACAGCTGAAGCTTTCTTT. This translates into CSVEDEWTAEAFF.

The V call is TRBV6-6, the J call TRBJ2-3, with 9 positions matching TRBD2. Trimming cost V 6 bases and J 6 bases; bases outside gene matches: 10. Germline assignment: CDR1 MNHNY and CDR2 SVGAGI (reference sequence). The CDR3 is made up of 15 amino acids. The CDR3 region is CASSPRRGGLDTQYF. The CDR3 nucleotides read TGTGCCAGCAGCCCTCGGCGGGGGGGCCTGGATACGCAGTATTTT.

This clone was recorded only once. This chain's CDR3 is CASSPRGGSTDTQYF. The DNA of the CDR3 is TGTGCCAGCAGCCCCCGGGGGGGGAGCACAGATACGCAGTATTTT. The chain carries TRBV7-2 and TRBJ2-3, with 8 bases lining up with TRBD2. V was pared by 5 bases and J by 0 bases, with 4 bases of the junction left unmatched. Germline CDR1 is SGHTA and CDR2 is FQGNSA. CDR3 size: 15 residues.

As for this clone: A junction end diverges from the germline sequence, so it may reflect a read error. This rearrangement joins TRBV7-9 to TRBJ2-7; perhaps TRBD1 as D (6 bases). The CDR3 has 14 residues. In germline, CDR1 is SEHNR, CDR2 FQNEAQ (reference sequence). The CDR3 here is CSSSFTGSSYEQYF. In DNA, the CDR3 is TGTTCCAGCAGCTTTACAGGGAGCTCCTACGAGCAGTACTTC. Combining the CDR3 with reference TRBV7-9 and TRBJ2-7 gives the whole variable domain DTGVSQNPRHKITKRGQNVTFRCDPISEHNRLYWYRQTLGQGPEFLTYFQNEAQLEKSRLLSDRFSAERPKGSFSTLEIQRTEQGDSAMYLCSSSFTGSSYEQYFGPGTRLTVT.

J is TRBJ2-7 and V is TRBV18; D might be TRBD1 (6 bases). CDR1 KGHSH and CDR2 LQKENI come from the germline V gene. The CDR3 loop spans 15 amino acids. Trimming stripped 5 bases from V and 0 bases from J, with 14 bases between. The CDR3 DNA follows: TGTGCCAGCTCAAAGACGGACAGTTACTCCTACGAGCAGTACTTC. Protein sequence: CASSKTDSYSYEQYF.

A few counts support this clone. The genes are TRBV14 and TRBJ2-1; tentative D call: TRBD1 (6 bases). Trimming left V 0 bases short and J 7 bases short, with 10 bases between. This CDR3 region has 14 residues. CDR1 SGHDN and CDR2 FVKESK come from the germline V gene. The CDR3: CASSQEARGNEQFF. The CDR3 DNA is TGTGCCAGCAGCCAAGAAGCCAGGGGAAATGAGCAGTTCTTC.

This rearrangement joins TRBV7-2 to TRBJ2-5; 7 bases are a match to TRBD2. Germline lookup yields CDR1 SGHTA and CDR2 FQGNSA. This CDR3 is built from 14 residues. With V trimmed by 5 bases and J by 5 bases, 8 bases remained unmatched. The CDR3 DNA reads TGTGCCAGCAGCCAAAGCGGGGCGGGGGAGACCCAGTACTTC. Residues: CASSQSGAGETQYF.

This rearrangement joins TRBV18 to TRBJ2-3; TRBD2 agrees at 11 bases. Germline CDR1 is KGHSH and CDR2 is LQKENI. The CDR3 runs 18 residues. The V gene end was trimmed by 3 bases and the J gene end by 0 bases; junction bases not matched to a gene: 8. The CDR3 sequence: CASSPGLAEGLSTDTQYF. DNA for the CDR3: TGTGCCAGCTCACCGGGACTAGCGGAGGGATTAAGCACAGATACGCAGTATTTT.

V and J are TRBV9 and TRBJ2-7; TRBD2 matches 11 bases. This CDR3 has 17 residues. Germline-derived CDR1 and CDR2 are SGDLS and YYNGEE. The ends lost 3 bases at V and 2 bases at J; junction bases unmatched: 10. The chain's CDR3 is CASSEGVAGGLAYEQYF. The CDR3 DNA is TGTGCCAGCAGCGAAGGGGTAGCGGGAGGGCTAGCCTACGAGCAGTACTTC.

The V call is TRBV7-2, the J call TRBJ2-4; D is perhaps TRBD2 (6 bases). Germline assignment: CDR1 SGHTA and CDR2 FQGNSA. V lost 5 bases, J lost 11 bases, and 16 bases lay in between. The length of the CDR3 is 13 residues. The DNA for the CDR3 is TGTGCCAGCAGCGCATGGGACTCCCCTTTTCAGTACTTC. It is translated as CASSAWDSPFQYF.

V and J are TRBV11-3 and TRBJ2-1; 9 bases match TRBD2. The CDR3 runs 16 residues. Germline CDR1 reads SGHNT; CDR2 reads YENEEA. V was pared by 0 bases and J by 8 bases, with 8 bases of the junction left unmatched. The CDR3 DNA reads TGTGCCAGCAGCTTAGATGGGGGACTAGCAACCGATGAGCAGTTCTTC. Protein sequence: CASSLDGGLATDEQFF.

This clone has a handful of counts. The gene calls are TRBV11-3 and TRBJ1-2, with D perhaps TRBD1 (5 bases). V lost 5 bases, J lost 4 bases, and 17 bases lay in between. CDR3 size: 15 residues. Germline V gene data show CDR1 as SGHNT and CDR2 as YENEEA. CDR3 DNA sequence: TGTGCCAGCAGCCCCGCAGGGTTTTTTAGCTATGGCTACACCTTC. Its protein is CASSPAGFFSYGYTF.

The rearrangement joins TRBV6-1 to TRBJ1-4, with unresolved D. The CDR3 runs to 14 residues. V was clipped by 9 bases and J by 3 bases, with 14 bases between them. Per germline, CDR1 MNHNS and CDR2 SASEGT. The CDR3 sequence: CASAAEPANEKLFF. Written as DNA, the CDR3 is TGTGCCAGTGCGGCGGAGCCTGCTAATGAAAAACTGTTTTTT.

For the CDR3, the DNA is TGTGCCAGCAGACTGAAACCGGGACTAGCGGGAGAGACCCAGTACTTC. Translation: CASRLKPGLAGETQYF. The chain employs TRBV27 and TRBJ2-5, with 12 bases identical to TRBD2. The CDR3 is 16 amino acids. In germline, CDR1 is MNHEY, CDR2 SMNVEV (reference sequence). V dropped 6 bases and J dropped 4; count of bases not matched to a gene: 9.

This chain joins TRBV9 and TRBJ2-1, with 7 bases fitting TRBD1. The CDR3 contains 18 residues. Germline V gene lookup returns CDR1 SGDLS and CDR2 YYNGEE. V was clipped by 0 bases and J by 6 bases; unmatched bases: 15. CDR3 bases: TGTGCCAGCAGCGTAGTCGAGAGGGGCCGGGACAGACCCAATGAGCAGTTCTTC. Its translation is CASSVVERGRDRPNEQFF.

The chain links TRBV5-6 to TRBJ2-7; the match to TRBD2 covers 7 bases. V lost 4 bases, J lost 6 bases, and 4 bases stayed unmatched. The CDR3 consists of 12 residues. The germline gives CDR1 SGHDT, CDR2 YYEEEE. The CDR3 loop reads CASSPGTIEQYF. The DNA for the CDR3 is TGTGCCAGCAGCCCCGGGACTATCGAGCAGTACTTC.

V gene TRBV30 combines with J gene TRBJ1-3; D possibly corresponds to TRBD1 (6 bases). Germline-derived CDR1 and CDR2 are GTSNPN and SVGIG (reference sequence). V lost 0 bases and J lost 4, with 7 bases in between. The CDR3 runs to 13 residues. CDR3 sequence (DNA): TGTGCCTGGAGTGTTCAGGGGGGAAACACCATATATTTT. Protein: CAWSVQGGNTIYF.

The J gene is TRBJ2-3, the V gene TRBV11-3, with 7 bases fitting TRBD1. The CDR3 covers 16 residues. Trimming at V came to 1 base and at J to 1 base, leaving 5 bases not matched to a gene. Germline CDR1 SGHNT, CDR2 YENEEA. The CDR3 DNA sequence: TGTGCCAGCAGCTTAGTGCTAGGGGGCCGCACAGATACGCAGTATTTT. Its protein is CASSLVLGGRTDTQYF. Full variable domain (remainder filled in from reference TRBV11-3 and TRBJ2-3): EAGVVQSPRYKIIEKKQPVAFWCNPISGHNTLYWYLQNLGQGPELLIRYENEEAVDDSQLPKDRFSAERLKGVDSTLKIQPAELGDSAVYLCASSLVLGGRTDTQYFGPGTRLTVL.

The CDR3 DNA reads as TGTGCCAGCAGCTTAGCATCACCAGGACAGAGCTCCTACAATGAGCAGTTCTTC. It translates to CASSLASPGQSSYNEQFF. V and J are TRBV7-8 and TRBJ2-1; TRBD1 is a possible D gene (6 bases). The CDR3 consists of 18 residues. CDR1 is SGHVS, CDR2 FQNEAQ, per germline. Trimming removed 0 bases from V and 0 bases from J, with 15 bases in between.

This chain links TRBV7-9 with TRBJ1-1; no firm D call. This CDR3 contains 14 residues. Trimming left V 2 bases short and J 1 base short, with 8 bases between. The germline gives CDR1 SEHNR, CDR2 FQNEAQ (reference sequence). CDR3 in amino acids: CASSLWEGNTEAFF. CDR3 nucleotides: TGTGCCAGCAGCTTATGGGAGGGGAACACTGAAGCTTTCTTT.

This clone was seen once. J is TRBJ2-5 and V is TRBV7-8; 12 nucleotides match TRBD2. Germline values: CDR1 SGHVS, CDR2 FQNEAQ. This CDR3 comprises 16 residues. V shed 1 base and J 5 bases; nucleotides not matched to a gene: 5. The CDR3 DNA is TGTGCCAGCAGCTTAGTCGAGACTAGCGGGAGCGAGACCCAGTACTTC. Protein product: CASSLVETSGSETQYF.

This chain joins TRBV19 and TRBJ2-1; no firm D call. The CDR3 runs to 11 residues. The V gene's germline CDR1 is LNHDA and CDR2 SQIVND (reference sequence). The V and J ends lost 6 bases and 7 bases respectively, with 7 bases between them. The CDR3 region has the DNA TGTGCCAGTAGCCCTTTTAATGAGCAGTTCTTC. Translating it yields CASSPFNEQFF.

The chain has TRBV19 and TRBJ2-5, with 11 bases that match TRBD2. The closer fit of TRBJ2-7 to the DNA end suggests the J call may be wrong. Germline CDR1 reads LNHDA; CDR2 reads SQIVND (reference sequence). This CDR3 contains 15 residues. The CDR3 DNA reads TGTGCCAGTAGTCACGGGACTAGCGGCTCCTACGAGCAGTACTTC. Protein sequence: CASSHGTSGSYEQYF.

This chain joins TRBV18 and TRBJ2-1, with unresolved D. Trimming stripped 1 base from V and 8 bases from J, with 6 bases between. The CDR3 consists of 12 residues. Germline V gene data show CDR1 as KGHSH and CDR2 as LQKENI. DNA for the CDR3: TGTGCCAGCTCACCACGACGGGATGAGCAGTTCTTC. Protein product: CASSPRRDEQFF.

The V gene is TRBV18, the J gene TRBJ1-1, with TRBD1 matching 9 bases. The V gene's germline CDR1 is KGHSH and CDR2 LQKENI. This CDR3 spans 15 amino acids. V shed 3 bases, J shed 5 bases, and the junction held 7 bases outside the gene matches. CDR3 residues: CASSPIQGAWTEAFF. CDR3 sequence (DNA): TGTGCCAGCTCACCCATACAGGGGGCATGGACTGAAGCTTTCTTT.

V usage is TRBV7-8 and J usage is TRBJ1-1, with D unclear. The ends were cut back, 2 bases at V and 0 bases at J, with 4 bases in the middle. In germline, CDR1 is SGHVS, CDR2 FQNEAQ. CDR3 size: 13 residues. The CDR3 loop reads CASSLTLNTEAFF. CDR3 coding DNA: TGTGCCAGCAGCTTAACATTGAACACTGAAGCTTTCTTT.

The chain recombines TRBV5-1 with TRBJ2-7; TRBD1 is a possible D gene (5 bases). CDR1 and CDR2 (germline): SGHRS, YFSETQ. Trimming pared 2 bases from V and 2 bases from J, leaving 11 bases between. This CDR3 is built from 14 residues. CDR3 bases: TGCGCCAGCAGCTTTGACAGTCAGGCCTACGAGCAGTACTTC. The encoded protein is CASSFDSQAYEQYF. Complete variable domain (other parts from reference TRBV5-1 and TRBJ2-7): KAGVTQTPRYLIKTRGQQVTLSCSPISGHRSVSWYQQTPGQGLQFLFEYFSETQRNKGNFPGRFSGRQFSNSRSEMNVSTLELGDSALYLCASSFDSQAYEQYFGPGTRLTVT.